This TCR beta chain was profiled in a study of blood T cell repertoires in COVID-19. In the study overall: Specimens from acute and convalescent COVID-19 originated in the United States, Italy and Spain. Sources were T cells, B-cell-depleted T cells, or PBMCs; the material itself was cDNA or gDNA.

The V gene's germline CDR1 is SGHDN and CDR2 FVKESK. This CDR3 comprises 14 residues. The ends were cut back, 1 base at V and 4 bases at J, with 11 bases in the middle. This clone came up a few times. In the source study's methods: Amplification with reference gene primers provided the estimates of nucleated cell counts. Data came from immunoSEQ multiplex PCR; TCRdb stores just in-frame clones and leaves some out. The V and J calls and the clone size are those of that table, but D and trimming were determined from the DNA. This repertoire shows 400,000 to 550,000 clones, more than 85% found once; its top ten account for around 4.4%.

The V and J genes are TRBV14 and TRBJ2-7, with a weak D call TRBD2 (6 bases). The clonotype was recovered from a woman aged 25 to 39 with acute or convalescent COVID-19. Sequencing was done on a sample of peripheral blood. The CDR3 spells CASSQVGGKYEQYF. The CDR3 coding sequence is TGTGCCAGCAGCCAAGTTGGGGGGAAATACGAGCAGTACTTC.